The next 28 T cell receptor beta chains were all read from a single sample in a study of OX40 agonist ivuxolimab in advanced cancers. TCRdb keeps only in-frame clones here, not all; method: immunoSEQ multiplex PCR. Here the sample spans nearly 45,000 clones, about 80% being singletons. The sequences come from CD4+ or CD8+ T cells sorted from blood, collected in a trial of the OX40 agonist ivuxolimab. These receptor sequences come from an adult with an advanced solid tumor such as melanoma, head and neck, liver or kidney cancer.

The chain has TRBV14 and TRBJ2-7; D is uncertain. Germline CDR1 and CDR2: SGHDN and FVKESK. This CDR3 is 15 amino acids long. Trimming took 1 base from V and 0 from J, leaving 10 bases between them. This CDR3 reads CASSQVAGSSYEQYF. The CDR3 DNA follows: TGTGCCAGCAGCCAAGTTGCTGGAAGCTCCTACGAGCAGTACTTC.

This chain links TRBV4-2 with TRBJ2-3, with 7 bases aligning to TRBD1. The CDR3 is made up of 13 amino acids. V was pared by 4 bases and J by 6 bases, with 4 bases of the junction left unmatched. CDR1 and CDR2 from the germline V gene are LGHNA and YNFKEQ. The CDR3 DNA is TGTGCCAGCAGCCCGACAGGGTTCGATACGCAGTATTTT. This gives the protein CASSPTGFDTQYF.

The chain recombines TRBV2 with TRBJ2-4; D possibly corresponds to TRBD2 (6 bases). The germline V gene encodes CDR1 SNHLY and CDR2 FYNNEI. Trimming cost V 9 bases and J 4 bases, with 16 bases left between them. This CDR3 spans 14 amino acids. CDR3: CARDGDGGKNIQYF. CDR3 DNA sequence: TGTGCCAGAGACGGGGACGGGGGTAAAAACATTCAGTACTTC.

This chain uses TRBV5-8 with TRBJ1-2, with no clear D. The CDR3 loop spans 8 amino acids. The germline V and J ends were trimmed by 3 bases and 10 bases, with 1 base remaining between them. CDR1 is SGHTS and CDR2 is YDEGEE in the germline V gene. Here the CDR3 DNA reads TGTGCCAGCAGCTCCTACACCTTC. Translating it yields CASSSYTF.

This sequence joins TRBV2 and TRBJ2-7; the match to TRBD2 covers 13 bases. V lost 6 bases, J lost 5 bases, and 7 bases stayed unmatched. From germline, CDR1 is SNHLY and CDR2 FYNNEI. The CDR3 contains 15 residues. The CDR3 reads CASRRTSGGAHEQYF. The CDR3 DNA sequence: TGTGCCAGCAGACGCACTAGCGGGGGGGCCCACGAGCAGTACTTC.

CDR3 nucleotide sequence: TGCGCCAGCAGCCCAAAGACCGGGACAATCTACGAGCAGTACTTC. Translated: CASSPKTGTIYEQYF. The chain carries TRBV4-1 and TRBJ2-7; D perhaps matches TRBD1 (6 bases). This CDR3 is 15 amino acids long. Germline V gene lookup returns CDR1 MGHRA and CDR2 YSYEKL. V was trimmed by 4 bases and J by 3 bases, leaving 16 bases between them.

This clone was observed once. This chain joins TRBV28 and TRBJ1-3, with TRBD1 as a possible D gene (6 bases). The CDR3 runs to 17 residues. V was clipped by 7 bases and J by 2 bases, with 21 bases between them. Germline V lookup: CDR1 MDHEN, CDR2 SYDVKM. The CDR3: CASIPLRWGGPGNTIYF. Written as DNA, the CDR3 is TGTGCCAGCATTCCCCTTAGGTGGGGGGGGCCTGGAAACACCATATATTTT. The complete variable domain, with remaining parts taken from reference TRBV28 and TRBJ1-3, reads DVKVTQSSRYLVKRTGEKVFLECVQDMDHENMFWYRQDPGLGLRLIYFSYDVKMKEKGDIPEGYSVSREKKERFSLILESASTNQTSMYLCASIPLRWGGPGNTIYFGEGSWLTVV.

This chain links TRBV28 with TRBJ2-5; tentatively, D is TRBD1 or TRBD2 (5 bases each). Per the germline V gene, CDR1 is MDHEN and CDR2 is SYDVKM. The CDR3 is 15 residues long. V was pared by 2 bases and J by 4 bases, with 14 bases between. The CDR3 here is CASSLLSEGPETQYF. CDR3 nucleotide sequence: TGTGCCAGCAGTTTACTCTCTGAGGGGCCAGAGACCCAGTACTTC.

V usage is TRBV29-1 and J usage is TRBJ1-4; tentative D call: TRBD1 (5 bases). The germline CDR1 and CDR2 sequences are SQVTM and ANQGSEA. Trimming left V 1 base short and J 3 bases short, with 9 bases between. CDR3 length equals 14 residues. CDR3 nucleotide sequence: TGCAGCGTTGAAGGAGGGGAGGCTAATGAAAAACTGTTTTTT. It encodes CSVEGGEANEKLFF.

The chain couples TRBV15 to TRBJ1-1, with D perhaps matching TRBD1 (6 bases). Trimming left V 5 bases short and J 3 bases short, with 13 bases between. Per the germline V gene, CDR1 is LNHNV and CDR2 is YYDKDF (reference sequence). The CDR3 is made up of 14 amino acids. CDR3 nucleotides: TGTGCCACCAGCGTCCACAGGGACTACACTGAAGCTTTCTTT. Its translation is CATSVHRDYTEAFF.

This CDR3 is CASSPGGQSGELFF. CDR3 sequence (DNA): TGTGCCAGCAGCCCGGGAGGACAGTCCGGGGAGCTGTTTTTT. The rearrangement uses TRBV6-5 and TRBJ2-2; D is perhaps TRBD2 (7 bases). The CDR3 length is 14 residues. The V gene lost 6 bases and the J gene lost 6 bases, with 14 bases spanning the gap. Germline values: CDR1 MNHEY, CDR2 SVGAGI.

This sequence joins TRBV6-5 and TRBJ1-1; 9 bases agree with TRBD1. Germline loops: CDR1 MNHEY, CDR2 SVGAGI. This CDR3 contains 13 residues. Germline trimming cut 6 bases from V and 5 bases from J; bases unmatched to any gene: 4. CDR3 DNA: TGTGCCAGCAGACAGGGGGCATGGACTGAAGCTTTCTTT. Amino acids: CASRQGAWTEAFF.

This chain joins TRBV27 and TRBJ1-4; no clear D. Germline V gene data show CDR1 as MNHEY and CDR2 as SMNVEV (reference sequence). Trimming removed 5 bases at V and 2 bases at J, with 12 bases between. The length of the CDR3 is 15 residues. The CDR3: CASSPARGTNEKLFF. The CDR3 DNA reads TGTGCCAGCAGTCCCGCCCGGGGTACTAATGAAAAACTGTTTTTT.

CDR3 sequence: CASSQGGNYEQYF. The DNA for the CDR3 is TGCGCCAGCAGCCAAGGGGGGAACTACGAGCAGTACTTC. V gene TRBV4-1 combines with J gene TRBJ2-7; D is possibly TRBD1 or TRBD2 (5 bases each). Trimming shortened V by 1 base and J by 3 bases, and 7 bases separated the two germline ends. The CDR3 covers 13 residues. Germline V gene lookup returns CDR1 MGHRA and CDR2 YSYEKL.

CDR3 region: CASSGVGSSYEQYF. CDR3 bases: TGTGCCAGCAGTGGGGTTGGAAGCTCCTACGAGCAGTACTTC. The gene calls are TRBV2 and TRBJ2-7; no definite D call. V lost 4 bases and J lost 0, with 10 bases in between. The CDR3 is made up of 14 amino acids. From germline, CDR1 is SNHLY and CDR2 FYNNEI.

The CDR3 DNA reads as TGTGCCAGCAGTTACTCGAGAAGCCCTTACAATGAGCAGTTCTTC. Translated, it gives CASSYSRSPYNEQFF. The genes are TRBV6-5 and TRBJ2-1, with unresolved D. The V gene's germline CDR1 is MNHEY and CDR2 SVGAGI. CDR3 length: 15 amino acids. V lost 0 bases and J lost 4, with 10 bases in between.

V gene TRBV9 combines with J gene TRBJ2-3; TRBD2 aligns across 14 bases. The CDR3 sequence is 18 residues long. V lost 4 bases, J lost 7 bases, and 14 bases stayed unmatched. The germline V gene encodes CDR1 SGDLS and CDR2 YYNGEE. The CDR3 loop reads CASSNYGTSGGEWYTQYF. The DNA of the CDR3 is TGTGCCAGCAGCAACTACGGGACTAGCGGGGGTGAGTGGTATACGCAGTATTTT. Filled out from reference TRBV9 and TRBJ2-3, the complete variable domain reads DSGVTQTPKHLITATGQRVTLRCSPRSGDLSVYWYQQSLDQGLQFLIQYYNGEERAKGNILERFSAQQFPDLHSELNLSSLELGDSALYFCASSNYGTSGGEWYTQYFGPGTRLTVL.

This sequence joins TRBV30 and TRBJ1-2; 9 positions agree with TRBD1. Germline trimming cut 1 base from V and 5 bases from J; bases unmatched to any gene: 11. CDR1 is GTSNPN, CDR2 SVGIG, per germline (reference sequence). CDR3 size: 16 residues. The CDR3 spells CAWSDMLRDRVYGYTF. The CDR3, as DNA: TGTGCCTGGAGTGACATGCTCCGGGACAGGGTATATGGCTACACCTTC.

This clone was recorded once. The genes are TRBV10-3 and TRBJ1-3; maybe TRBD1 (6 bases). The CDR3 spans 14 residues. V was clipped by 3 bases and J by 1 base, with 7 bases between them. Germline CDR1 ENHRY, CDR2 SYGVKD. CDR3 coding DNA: TGTGCCATCAGTGAACAGGGATCTGGAAACACCATATATTTT. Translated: CAISEQGSGNTIYF.

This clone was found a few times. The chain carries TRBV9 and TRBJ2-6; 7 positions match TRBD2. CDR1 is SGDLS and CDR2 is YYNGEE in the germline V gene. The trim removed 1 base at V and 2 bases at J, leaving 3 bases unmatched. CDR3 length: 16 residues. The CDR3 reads CASSVTGGPGANVLTF. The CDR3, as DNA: TGTGCCAGCAGCGTAACGGGGGGTCCTGGGGCCAACGTCCTGACTTTC. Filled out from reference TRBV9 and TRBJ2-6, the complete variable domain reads DSGVTQTPKHLITATGQRVTLRCSPRSGDLSVYWYQQSLDQGLQFLIQYYNGEERAKGNILERFSAQQFPDLHSELNLSSLELGDSALYFCASSVTGGPGANVLTFGAGSRLTVL.

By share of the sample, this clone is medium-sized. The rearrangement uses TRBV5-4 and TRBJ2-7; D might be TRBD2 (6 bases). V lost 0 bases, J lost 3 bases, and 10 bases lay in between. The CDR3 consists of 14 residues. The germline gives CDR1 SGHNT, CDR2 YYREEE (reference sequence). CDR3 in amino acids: CASSLDGGIYEQYF. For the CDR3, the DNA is TGTGCCAGCAGCTTGGATGGGGGGATCTACGAGCAGTACTTC.

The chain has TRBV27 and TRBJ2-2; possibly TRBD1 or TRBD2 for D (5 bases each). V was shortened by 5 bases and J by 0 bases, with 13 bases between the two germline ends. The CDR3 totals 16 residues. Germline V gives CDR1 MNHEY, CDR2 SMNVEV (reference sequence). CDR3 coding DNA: TGTGCCAGCAGTCTCATCGGGACGGCGAACACCGGGGAGCTGTTTTTT. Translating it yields CASSLIGTANTGELFF.

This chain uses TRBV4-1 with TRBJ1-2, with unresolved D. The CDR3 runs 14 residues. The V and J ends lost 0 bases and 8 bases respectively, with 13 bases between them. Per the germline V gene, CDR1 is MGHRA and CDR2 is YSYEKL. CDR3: CASSQEGREMGYTF. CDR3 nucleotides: TGCGCCAGCAGCCAAGAAGGAAGAGAGATGGGCTACACCTTC.

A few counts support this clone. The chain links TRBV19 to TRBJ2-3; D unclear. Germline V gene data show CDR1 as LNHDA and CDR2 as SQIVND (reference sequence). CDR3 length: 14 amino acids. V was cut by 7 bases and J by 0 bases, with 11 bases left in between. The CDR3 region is CASTGVHSTDTQYF. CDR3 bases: TGTGCCAGTACAGGAGTCCATAGCACAGATACGCAGTATTTT. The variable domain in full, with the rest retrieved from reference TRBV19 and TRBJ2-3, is DGGITQSPKYLFRKEGQNVTLSCEQNLNHDAMYWYRQDPGQGLRLIYYSQIVNDFQKGDIAEGYSVSREKKESFPLTVTSAQKNPTAFYLCASTGVHSTDTQYFGPGTRLTVL.

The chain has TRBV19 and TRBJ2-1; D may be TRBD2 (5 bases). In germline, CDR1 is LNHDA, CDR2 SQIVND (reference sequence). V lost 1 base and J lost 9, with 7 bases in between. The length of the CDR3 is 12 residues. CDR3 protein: CASSIGGGEQFF. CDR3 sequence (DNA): TGTGCCAGTAGTATAGGAGGAGGTGAGCAGTTCTTC.

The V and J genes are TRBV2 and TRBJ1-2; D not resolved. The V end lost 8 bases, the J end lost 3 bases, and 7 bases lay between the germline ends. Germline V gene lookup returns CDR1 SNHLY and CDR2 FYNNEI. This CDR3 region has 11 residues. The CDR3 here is CASREDYGYTF. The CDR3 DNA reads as TGTGCCAGCCGCGAGGACTATGGCTACACCTTC.

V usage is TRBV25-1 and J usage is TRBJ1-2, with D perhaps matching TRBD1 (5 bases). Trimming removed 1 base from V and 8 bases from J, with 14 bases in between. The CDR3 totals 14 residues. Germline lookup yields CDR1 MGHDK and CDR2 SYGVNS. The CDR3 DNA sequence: TGTGCCAGCAGTGAATCTGGGGGAATGGGCGGCTACACCTTC. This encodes CASSESGGMGGYTF.

The CDR3: CASSPSEGWDTEAFF. CDR3 bases: TGTGCCAGCAGCCCTAGTGAGGGGTGGGACACTGAAGCTTTCTTT. The rearrangement links TRBV5-4 to TRBJ1-1, with a weak D call TRBD1 (5 bases). CDR1 SGHNT and CDR2 YYREEE come from the germline V gene (reference sequence). The CDR3 has 15 amino acids. Trimming took off 4 bases at V and 3 bases at J, with 16 bases between the two ends. Drawing the rest from reference TRBV5-4 and TRBJ1-1, the complete variable domain is ETGVTQSPTHLIKTRGQQVTLRCSSQSGHNTVSWYQQALGQGPQFIFQYYREEENGRGNFPPRFSGLQFPNYSSELNVNALELDDSALYLCASSPSEGWDTEAFFGQGTRLTVV.